These T cell receptor beta chains were read from a single sample in a study of human T cells and chemical hapten exposure. TCRdb processed the RACE reads anew with MiXCR; each CDR3 protein has one entry. The sample gives approximately 60,000 distinct CDR3 sequences, roughly a tenth of which show up once; around 9.6% is in the top ten. The material sequenced was whole blood, taken in connection with sensitization to the hapten diphenylcyclopropenone (DPC). The receptor source for this set is a man in his forties or fifties with alopecia areata. Some clones in this sample may be carry-over from other donors' samples. The CDR3 runs from the conserved cysteine through the conserved F or W. Fields, in order: D gene, J gene, V gene, clone size, CDR3 DNA, CDR3 protein. D genes are given only for firm matches. Expanded clones are given a class, and other clones once, few, many or no size at all.

NA | TRBJ2-3 | TRBV7-9 | few | TGTGCCAGCAGCTACACAGGTAGCACAGATACGCAGTATTTT | CASSYTGSTDTQYF
NA | TRBJ1-3 | TRBV30 | many | TGTGCCTGGAGTTCGGGGTCCAGCACCACCATATATTTT | CAWSSGSSTTIYF
NA | TRBJ2-7 | TRBV28 | many | TGTGCCAGCAGTTTATCGGCAGCCTACGAGCAGTACTTC | CASSLSAAYEQYF
NA | TRBJ2-1 | TRBV6-2/TRBV6-3 | medium-sized | TGTGCCAGCAACCAATACGATGAGCAGTTCTTC | CASNQYDEQFF
NA | TRBJ2-1 | TRBV7-6 | many | TGTGCCAGCAGCGCGACTTACAATGAGCAGTTCTTC | CASSATYNEQFF
TRBD1 | TRBJ1-5 | TRBV19 | few | TGTGCCAGTAAGGACAGGGGAAATCAGCCCCAGCATTTT | CASKDRGNQPQHF
NA | TRBJ2-7 | TRBV6-5 | NA | TGTGCCAGCAGTTACTCGACCGATACCTACGAGCAGTACTTC | CASSYSTDTYEQYF
NA | TRBJ1-4 | TRBV6-2/TRBV6-3 | NA | TGTGCCAGCAGCCCTCCGGGCCCCTCGCTGTTTTTT | CASSPPGPSLFF
NA | TRBJ2-1 | TRBV3-1 | NA | TGTGCCAGCAGCCAAGGACGGCTAGCGACCTCCTACAATGAGCAGTTCTTC | CASSQGRLATSYNEQFF
NA | TRBJ1-4 | TRBV12-3/TRBV12-4 | NA | TGTGCCAGCAGTACTTCTGGGAGCGGCGACGAAAAACTGTTTTTT | CASSTSGSGDEKLFF
TRBD2 | TRBJ2-7 | TRBV28 | few | TGTGCCACCGGGACTAGCGGGCTCGGCCGTTACGAGCAGTACTTC | CATGTSGLGRYEQYF
NA | TRBJ2-3 | TRBV20-1 | many | TGCAGTGCTAGAGATCCAGGCGGCTATACGCAGTATTTT | CSARDPGGYTQYF
TRBD2 | TRBJ2-7 | TRBV28 | many | TGTGCCAGCAGTTTCGGGACTAGCGGGTTTGGCGAGCAGTACTTC | CASSFGTSGFGEQYF
NA | TRBJ2-1 | TRBV3-1 | many | TGTGCCAGCAGCCAAGAGGGGGGCGCATTTTCTGAGCAGTTCTTC | CASSQEGGAFSEQFF
NA | TRBJ2-7 | TRBV20-1 | many | TGCAGTGACCGATACGAGCAGTACTTC | CSDRYEQYF
TRBD2 | TRBJ2-1 | TRBV7-2 | NA | TGTGCCAGCAGCTGGGCTAGCGGGAGGAAGCCCAATGAGCAGTTCTTC | CASSWASGRKPNEQFF
NA | TRBJ2-7 | TRBV28 | NA | TGTGCCAGCAGTTTTACGGTATCCTACGAGCAGTACTTC | CASSFTVSYEQYF
NA | TRBJ1-1 | TRBV7-9 | many | TGTGCCAGCAGCTTAGACCGGACTGAAGCTTTCTTT | CASSLDRTEAFF
NA | TRBJ2-5 | TRBV5-1 | many | TGCGCCAGCAGCTTTAGGGGACACCCCCAAGAGACCCAGTACTTC | CASSFRGHPQETQYF
NA | TRBJ1-1 | TRBV7-9 | few | TGTGCCAGCAGCTCTACTAGGGGAACGGACACTGAAGCTTTCTTT | CASSSTRGTDTEAFF
NA | TRBJ2-7 | TRBV20-1 | few | TGCAGTGCTAGGTCCCTCTACGAGCAGTACTTC | CSARSLYEQYF
TRBD2 | TRBJ2-2 | TRBV28 | many | TGTGCCAGCATACCGGGACTAGCGGTCACCGGGGAGCTGTTTTTT | CASIPGLAVTGELFF
NA | TRBJ2-2 | TRBV20-1 | few | TGCAGTGCTAGGTGGGGGGCGGACACCGGGGAGCTGTTTTTT | CSARWGADTGELFF
NA | TRBJ2-1 | TRBV28 | few | TGTGCCAGCAGTTTATGGTCTAGCGAGGTACGGGAGCAGTTCTTC | CASSLWSSEVREQFF
NA | TRBJ1-2 | TRBV6-6 | few | TGTGCCAGCAGACCTCCTTCTGGCAGGGATAACGGCTACACCTTC | CASRPPSGRDNGYTF
TRBD1 | TRBJ2-7 | TRBV5-1 | NA | TGCGCCAGCAGCTTGGTGACAGGGGTTGACGAGCAGTACTTC | CASSLVTGVDEQYF
NA | TRBJ2-1 | TRBV5-4 | NA | TGTGCCAGCAGCTTGGGATACTACAACAATGAGCAGTTCTTC | CASSLGYYNNEQFF
NA | TRBJ2-5 | TRBV28 | once | TGTGCCAGCACCCTGCAAGAGACCCAGTACTTC | CASTLQETQYF
NA | TRBJ2-7 | TRBV20-1 | few | TGCAGTGCTAGAGATCCCTCGAGGGGAGGACGACCGTTCGAGCAGTACTTC | CSARDPSRGGRPFEQYF
NA | TRBJ2-1 | TRBV24-1 | many | TGTGCCACCAGCGTAAGCCTGGGGGCTAGCGGAGGCGGGTACAATGAGCAGTTCTTC | CATSVSLGASGGGYNEQFF
TRBD1 | TRBJ2-1 | TRBV11-3 | many | TGTGCCAGCAGCTCAGGGGGGACAGGTAACAATGAGCAGTTCTTC | CASSSGGTGNNEQFF
NA | TRBJ2-7 | TRBV6-5 | NA | TGTGCCAGCAGTGCCCGGGGCCACGAGCAGTACTTC | CASSARGHEQYF
TRBD1 | TRBJ1-2 | TRBV3-1 | many | TGTGCCAGCAGCCAAGTGAGTACAGGGGGCCTTGGCTACACCTTC | CASSQVSTGGLGYTF
NA | TRBJ1-1 | TRBV7-9 | NA | TGTGCCAGCAGCTTAGCTCAGGAGAACACTGAAGCTTTCTTT | CASSLAQENTEAFF
NA | TRBJ2-2 | TRBV4-3 | many | TGCGCCAGCAGCTCTAAAGGGATGGGCGGGCTTAGCACCGGGGAGCTGTTTTTT | CASSSKGMGGLSTGELFF
NA | TRBJ2-7 | TRBV7-2 | NA | TGTGCCAGCAGCTTGACCAGATCGGGCGAGCAGTACTTC | CASSLTRSGEQYF
TRBD1 | TRBJ2-6 | TRBV5-6 | many | TGTGCCAGCAGCCCCGAGGGGGCCTCTGGGGCCAACGTCCTGACTTTC | CASSPEGASGANVLTF
NA | TRBJ2-1 | TRBV6-1 | NA | TGTGCCAGCAGTGAAGCCGGGCGGGGTTTTGAGCAGTTCTTC | CASSEAGRGFEQFF
NA | TRBJ2-7 | TRBV7-9 | NA | TGTGCCAGCAGCTATGAGGGGAACGAGCAGTACTTC | CASSYEGNEQYF
TRBD1 | TRBJ2-1 | TRBV10-1 | many | TGCGCCAGCATAGACCGGGACAGGCAGAATGAGCAGTTCTTC | CASIDRDRQNEQFF
NA | TRBJ1-3 | TRBV18 | NA | TGTGCCAGCTCACCCAGGAGGGTATCTGGAAACACCATATATTTT | CASSPRRVSGNTIYF
NA | TRBJ1-2 | TRBV1 | NA | TGCACCAGCAGCTCCGGGACAGTAAGTTATGGCTACACCTTC | CTSSSGTVSYGYTF
NA | TRBJ2-7 | TRBV28 | few | TGTGCCAGCAGTTTAGGTGGGGGCTTCAGCTCCTACGAGCAGTACTTC | CASSLGGGFSSYEQYF
TRBD1 | TRBJ2-7 | TRBV6-5 | few | TGTGCCAGCAGCCCACCGACAGGGGGCGAGAAGTACGAGCAGTACTTC | CASSPPTGGEKYEQYF